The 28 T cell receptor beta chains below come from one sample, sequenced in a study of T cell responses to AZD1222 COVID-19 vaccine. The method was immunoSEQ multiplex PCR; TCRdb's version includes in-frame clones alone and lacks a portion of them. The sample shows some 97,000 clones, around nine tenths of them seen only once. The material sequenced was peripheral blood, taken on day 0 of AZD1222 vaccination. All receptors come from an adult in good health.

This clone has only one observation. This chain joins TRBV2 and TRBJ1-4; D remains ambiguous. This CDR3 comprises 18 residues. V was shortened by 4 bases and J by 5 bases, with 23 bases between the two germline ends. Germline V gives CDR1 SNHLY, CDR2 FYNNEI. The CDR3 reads CASSVLGWIGEKNEKLFF. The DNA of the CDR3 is TGTGCCAGCAGTGTGTTGGGTTGGATTGGAGAGAAAAATGAAAAACTGTTTTTT.

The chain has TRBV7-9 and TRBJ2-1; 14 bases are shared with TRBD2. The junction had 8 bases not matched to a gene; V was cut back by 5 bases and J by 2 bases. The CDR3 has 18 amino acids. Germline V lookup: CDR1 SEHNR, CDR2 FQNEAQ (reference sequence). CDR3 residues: CASSALGTSGGPYNEQFF. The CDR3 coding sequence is TGTGCCAGCAGCGCACTCGGGACTAGCGGGGGCCCCTACAATGAGCAGTTCTTC. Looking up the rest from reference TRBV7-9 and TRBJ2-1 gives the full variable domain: DTGVSQNPRHKITKRGQNVTFRCDPISEHNRLYWYRQTLGQGPEFLTYFQNEAQLEKSRLLSDRFSAERPKGSFSTLEIQRTEQGDSAMYLCASSALGTSGGPYNEQFFGPGTRLTVL.

CDR3 region: CASSLIWGTEAFF. The DNA for the CDR3 is TGTGCCAGCAGCCTAATATGGGGCACTGAAGCTTTCTTT. The chain couples TRBV12-3 or TRBV12-4 to TRBJ1-1; no firm D call. Trimming took 6 bases from V and 4 from J, leaving 12 bases between them. This CDR3 has 13 residues.

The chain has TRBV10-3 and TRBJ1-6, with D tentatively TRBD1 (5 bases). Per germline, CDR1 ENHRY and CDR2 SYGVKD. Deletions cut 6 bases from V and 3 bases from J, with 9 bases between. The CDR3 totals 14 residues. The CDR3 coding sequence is TGTGCCATCAGGACAGACGACTATAATTCACCCCTCCACTTT. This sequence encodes CAIRTDDYNSPLHF.

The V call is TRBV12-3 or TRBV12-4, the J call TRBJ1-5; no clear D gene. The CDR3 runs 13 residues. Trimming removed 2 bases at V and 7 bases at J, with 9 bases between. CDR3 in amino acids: CASSLSVEQPQHF. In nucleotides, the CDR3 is TGTGCCAGCAGTTTATCGGTAGAACAGCCCCAGCATTTT.

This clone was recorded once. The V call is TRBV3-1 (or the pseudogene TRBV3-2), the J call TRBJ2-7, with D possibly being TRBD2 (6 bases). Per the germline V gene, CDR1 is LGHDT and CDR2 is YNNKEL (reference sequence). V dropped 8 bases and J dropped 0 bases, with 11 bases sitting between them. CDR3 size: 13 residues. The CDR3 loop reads CASRTTSSYEQYF. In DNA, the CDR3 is TGTGCCAGCCGGACGACTAGCTCCTACGAGCAGTACTTC.

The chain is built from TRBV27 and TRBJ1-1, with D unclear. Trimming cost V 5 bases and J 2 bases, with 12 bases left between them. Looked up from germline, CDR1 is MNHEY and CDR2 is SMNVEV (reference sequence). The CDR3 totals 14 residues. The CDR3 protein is CASSHFGKNTEAFF. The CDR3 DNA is TGTGCCAGCAGTCACTTTGGGAAAAACACTGAAGCTTTCTTT.

The CDR3 loop is CASSYSGRNTEAFF. The CDR3 nucleotides read TGTGCCAGCAGTTACTCGGGACGGAACACTGAAGCTTTCTTT. J is TRBJ1-1 and V is TRBV6-5, with D possibly being TRBD1 (5 bases). Germline values: CDR1 MNHEY, CDR2 SVGAGI. The CDR3 spans 14 residues. Trimming stripped 0 bases from V and 1 base from J, with 6 bases between.

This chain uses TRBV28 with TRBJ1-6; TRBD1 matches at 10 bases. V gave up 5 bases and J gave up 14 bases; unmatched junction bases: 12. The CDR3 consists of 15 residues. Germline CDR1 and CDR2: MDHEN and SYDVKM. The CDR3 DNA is TGTGCCAGCAGTGTCTCAGACAGGGGGCTTTGGACCCTCCACTTT. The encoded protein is CASSVSDRGLWTLHF.

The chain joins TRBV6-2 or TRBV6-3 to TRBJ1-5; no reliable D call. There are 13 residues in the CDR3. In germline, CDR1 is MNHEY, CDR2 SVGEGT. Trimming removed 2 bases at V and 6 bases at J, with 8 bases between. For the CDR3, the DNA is TGTGCCAGCAGTTACGTGGCCGGTCAGCCCCAGCATTTT. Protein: CASSYVAGQPQHF.

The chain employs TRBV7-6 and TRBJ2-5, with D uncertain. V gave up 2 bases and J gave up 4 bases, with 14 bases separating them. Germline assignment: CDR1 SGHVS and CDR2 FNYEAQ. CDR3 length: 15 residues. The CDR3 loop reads CASSLNTLDGETQYF. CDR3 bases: TGTGCCAGCAGCTTAAACACCCTCGATGGAGAGACCCAGTACTTC.

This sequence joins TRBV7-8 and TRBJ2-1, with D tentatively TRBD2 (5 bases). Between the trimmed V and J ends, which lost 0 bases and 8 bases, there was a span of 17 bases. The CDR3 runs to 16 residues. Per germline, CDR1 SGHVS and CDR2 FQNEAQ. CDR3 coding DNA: TGTGCCAGCAGCTTAGCGCGCAAGGCAGAGGGCCATGAGCAGTTCTTC. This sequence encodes CASSLARKAEGHEQFF.

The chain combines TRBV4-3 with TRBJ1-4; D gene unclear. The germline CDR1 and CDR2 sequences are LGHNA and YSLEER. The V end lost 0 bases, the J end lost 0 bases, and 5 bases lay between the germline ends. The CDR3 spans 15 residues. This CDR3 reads CASSQDQATNEKLFF. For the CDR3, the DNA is TGCGCCAGCAGCCAAGATCAGGCAACTAATGAAAAACTGTTTTTT.

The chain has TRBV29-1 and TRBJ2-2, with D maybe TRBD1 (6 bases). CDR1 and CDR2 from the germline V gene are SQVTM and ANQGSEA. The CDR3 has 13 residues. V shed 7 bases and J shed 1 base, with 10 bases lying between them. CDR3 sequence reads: CSGRTVNTGELFF. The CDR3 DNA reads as TGCAGCGGGAGGACAGTGAACACCGGGGAGCTGTTTTTT.

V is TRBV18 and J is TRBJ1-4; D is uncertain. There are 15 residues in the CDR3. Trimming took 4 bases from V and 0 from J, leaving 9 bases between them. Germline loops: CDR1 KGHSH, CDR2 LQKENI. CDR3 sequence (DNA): TGTGCCAGCTCACAAAGATGGACAACTAATGAAAAACTGTTTTTT. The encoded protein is CASSQRWTTNEKLFF. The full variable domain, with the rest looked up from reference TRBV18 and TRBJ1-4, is NAGVMQNPRHLVRRRGQEARLRCSPMKGHSHVYWYRQLPEEGLKFMVYLQKENIIDESGMPKERFSAEFPKEGPSILRIQQVVRGDSAAYFCASSQRWTTNEKLFFGSGTQLSVL.

The CDR3 DNA follows: TGTGCCAGCAGCTCGCGTGGGGGTTTCTGGAATTCACCCCTCCACTTT. Residues: CASSSRGGFWNSPLHF. The rearrangement links TRBV2 to TRBJ1-6; D might be TRBD1 (5 bases). This CDR3 comprises 16 residues. Trimming stripped 6 bases from V and 7 bases from J, with 19 bases between. From germline, CDR1 is SNHLY and CDR2 FYNNEI.

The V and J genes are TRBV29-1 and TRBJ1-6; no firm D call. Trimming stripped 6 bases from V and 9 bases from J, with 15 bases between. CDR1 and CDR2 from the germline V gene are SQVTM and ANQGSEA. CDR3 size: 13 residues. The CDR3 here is CSVAEDWSSPLHF. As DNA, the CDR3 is TGCAGCGTCGCCGAGGACTGGAGTTCACCCCTCCACTTT.

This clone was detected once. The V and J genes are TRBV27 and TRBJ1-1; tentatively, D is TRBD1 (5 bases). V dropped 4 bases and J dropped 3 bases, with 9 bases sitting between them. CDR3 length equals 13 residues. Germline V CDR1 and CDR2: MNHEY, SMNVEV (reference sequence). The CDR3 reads CASSWAGYTEAFF. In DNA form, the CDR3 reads TGTGCCAGCAGTTGGGCAGGGTACACTGAAGCTTTCTTT.

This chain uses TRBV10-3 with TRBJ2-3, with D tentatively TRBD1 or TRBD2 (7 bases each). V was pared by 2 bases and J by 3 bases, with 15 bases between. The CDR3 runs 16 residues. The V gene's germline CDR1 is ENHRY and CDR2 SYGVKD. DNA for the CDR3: TGTGCCATCAGTGAGGGGAGCCAGGGGGGGACAGATACGCAGTATTTT. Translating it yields CAISEGSQGGTDTQYF.

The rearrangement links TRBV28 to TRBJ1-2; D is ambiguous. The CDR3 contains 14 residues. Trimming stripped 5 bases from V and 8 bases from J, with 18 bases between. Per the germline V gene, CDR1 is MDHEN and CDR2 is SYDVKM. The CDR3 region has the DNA TGTGCCAGCAGTCCCCCCCCCACCCGGGTAGGCTACACCTTC. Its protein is CASSPPPTRVGYTF.

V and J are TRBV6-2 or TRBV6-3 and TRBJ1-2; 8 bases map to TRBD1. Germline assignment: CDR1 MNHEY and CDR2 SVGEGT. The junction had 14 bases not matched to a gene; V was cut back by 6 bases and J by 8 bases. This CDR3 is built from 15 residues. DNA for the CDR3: TGTGCCAGCAGCCCATTTCAGGGGGCGGTTAGCGGCTACACCTTC. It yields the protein CASSPFQGAVSGYTF.

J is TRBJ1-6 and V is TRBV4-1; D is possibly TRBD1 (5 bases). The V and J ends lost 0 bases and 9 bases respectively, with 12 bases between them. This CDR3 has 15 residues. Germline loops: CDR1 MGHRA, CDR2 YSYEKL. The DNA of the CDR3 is TGCGCCAGCAGCCAAGACGGGGGTATGGTTTCACCCCTCCACTTT. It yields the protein CASSQDGGMVSPLHF.

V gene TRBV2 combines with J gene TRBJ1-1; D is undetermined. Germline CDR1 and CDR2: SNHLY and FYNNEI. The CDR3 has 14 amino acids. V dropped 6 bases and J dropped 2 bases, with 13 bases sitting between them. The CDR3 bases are TGTGCCAGCAGAAGGACGGACCTCAACACTGAAGCTTTCTTT. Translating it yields CASRRTDLNTEAFF.

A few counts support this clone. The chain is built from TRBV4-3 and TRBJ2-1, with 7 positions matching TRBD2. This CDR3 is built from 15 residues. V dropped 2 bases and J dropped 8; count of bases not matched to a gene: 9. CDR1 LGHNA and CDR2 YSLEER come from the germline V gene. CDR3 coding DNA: TGCGCCAGCAGCCAAACCGGCGGGGGTAACCATGAGCAGTTCTTC. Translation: CASSQTGGGNHEQFF.

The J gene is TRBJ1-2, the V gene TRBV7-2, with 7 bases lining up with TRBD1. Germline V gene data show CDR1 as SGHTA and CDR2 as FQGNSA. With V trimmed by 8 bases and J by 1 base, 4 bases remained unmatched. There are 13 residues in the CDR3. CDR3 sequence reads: CASGGQLNYGYTF. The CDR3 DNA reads TGTGCCAGCGGGGGACAGCTTAACTATGGCTACACCTTC.

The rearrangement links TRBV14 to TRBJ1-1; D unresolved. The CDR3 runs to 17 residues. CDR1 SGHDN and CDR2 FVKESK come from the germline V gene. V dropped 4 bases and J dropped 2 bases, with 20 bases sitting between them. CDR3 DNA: TGTGCCAGCAGCCGACGACTCAGTGACCAGATAAACACTGAAGCTTTCTTT. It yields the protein CASSRRLSDQINTEAFF.

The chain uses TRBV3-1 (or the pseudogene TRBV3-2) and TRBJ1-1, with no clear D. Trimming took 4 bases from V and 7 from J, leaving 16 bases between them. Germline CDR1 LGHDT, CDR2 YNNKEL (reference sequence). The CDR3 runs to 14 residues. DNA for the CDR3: TGTGCCAGCAGCCGCGGGGTCTCTGGTAATGAAGCTTTCTTT. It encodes CASSRGVSGNEAFF.

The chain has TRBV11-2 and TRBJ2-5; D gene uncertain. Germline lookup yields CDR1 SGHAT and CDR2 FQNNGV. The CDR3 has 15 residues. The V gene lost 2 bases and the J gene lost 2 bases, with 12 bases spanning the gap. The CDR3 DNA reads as TGTGCCAGCAGCTTATACGGCTACAATCAAGAGACCCAGTACTTC. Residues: CASSLYGYNQETQYF.